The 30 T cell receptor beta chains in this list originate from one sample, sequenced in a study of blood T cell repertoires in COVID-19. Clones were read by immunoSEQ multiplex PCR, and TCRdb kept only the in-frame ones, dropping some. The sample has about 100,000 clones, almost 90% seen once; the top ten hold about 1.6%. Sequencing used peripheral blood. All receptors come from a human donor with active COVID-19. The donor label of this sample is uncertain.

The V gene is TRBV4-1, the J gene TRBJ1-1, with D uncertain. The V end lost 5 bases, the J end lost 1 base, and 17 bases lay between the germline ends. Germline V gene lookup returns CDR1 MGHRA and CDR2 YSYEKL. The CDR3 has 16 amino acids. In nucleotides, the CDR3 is TGCGCCAGCAGCTCTCCTCCCCTTTTCCCGAACACTGAAGCTTTCTTT. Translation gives CASSSPPLFPNTEAFF.

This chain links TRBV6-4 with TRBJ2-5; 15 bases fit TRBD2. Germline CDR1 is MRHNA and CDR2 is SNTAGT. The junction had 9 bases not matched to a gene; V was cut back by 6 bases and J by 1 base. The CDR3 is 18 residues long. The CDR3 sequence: CASSKTGTSGGFQETQYF. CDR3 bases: TGTGCCAGCAGCAAAACCGGGACTAGCGGGGGGTTCCAAGAGACCCAGTACTTC.

This CDR3 is CASSVGRGTEAFF. DNA of the CDR3: TGTGCCAGCAGCGTAGGGAGGGGCACTGAAGCTTTCTTT. The chain recombines TRBV9 with TRBJ1-1; possible D gene TRBD1, 5 bases. This CDR3 comprises 13 residues. The germline CDR1 and CDR2 sequences are SGDLS and YYNGEE. Between the trimmed V and J ends, which lost 0 bases and 4 bases, there was a span of 7 bases.

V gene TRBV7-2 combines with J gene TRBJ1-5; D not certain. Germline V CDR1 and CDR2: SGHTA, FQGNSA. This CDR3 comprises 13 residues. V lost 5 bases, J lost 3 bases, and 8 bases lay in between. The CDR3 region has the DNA TGTGCCAGCAGCGCTAGGCCCAATCAGCCCCAGCATTTT. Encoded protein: CASSARPNQPQHF.

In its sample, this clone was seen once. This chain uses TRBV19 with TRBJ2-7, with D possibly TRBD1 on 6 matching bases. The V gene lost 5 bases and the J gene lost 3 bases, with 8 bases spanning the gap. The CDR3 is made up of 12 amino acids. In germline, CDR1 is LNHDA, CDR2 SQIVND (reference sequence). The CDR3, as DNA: TGTGCCAGTAGTGCAGGGGTCTACGAGCAGTACTTC. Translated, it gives CASSAGVYEQYF.

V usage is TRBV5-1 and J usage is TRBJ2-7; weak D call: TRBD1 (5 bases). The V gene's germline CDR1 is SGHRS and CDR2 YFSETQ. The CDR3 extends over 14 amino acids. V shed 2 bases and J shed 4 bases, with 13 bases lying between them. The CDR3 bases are TGCGCCAGCAGCTTATCGACAGCCAAATACGAGCAGTACTTC. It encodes CASSLSTAKYEQYF.

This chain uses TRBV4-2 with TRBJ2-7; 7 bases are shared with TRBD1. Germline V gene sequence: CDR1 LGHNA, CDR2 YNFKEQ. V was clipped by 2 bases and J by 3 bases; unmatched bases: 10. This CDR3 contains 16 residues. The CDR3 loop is CASSQPPGQRGYEQYF. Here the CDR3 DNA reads TGTGCCAGCAGCCAACCGCCGGGACAGAGAGGCTACGAGCAGTACTTC.

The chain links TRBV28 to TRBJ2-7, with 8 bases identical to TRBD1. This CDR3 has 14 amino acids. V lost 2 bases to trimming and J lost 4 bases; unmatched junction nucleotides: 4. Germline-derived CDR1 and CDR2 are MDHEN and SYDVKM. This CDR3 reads CASSLEHRGYEQYF. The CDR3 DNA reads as TGTGCCAGCAGTTTAGAGCACAGGGGGTACGAGCAGTACTTC.

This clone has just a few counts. CDR3 region: CASSQVRARGSNQPQHF. DNA for the CDR3: TGCGCCAGCAGCCAAGTGAGAGCCCGAGGGAGCAATCAGCCCCAGCATTTT. V gene TRBV4-1 combines with J gene TRBJ1-5; D ambiguous. The CDR3 length is 17 residues. The germline V gene has CDR1 MGHRA and CDR2 YSYEKL. V lost 1 base to trimming and J lost 1 base, with 14 bases between them.

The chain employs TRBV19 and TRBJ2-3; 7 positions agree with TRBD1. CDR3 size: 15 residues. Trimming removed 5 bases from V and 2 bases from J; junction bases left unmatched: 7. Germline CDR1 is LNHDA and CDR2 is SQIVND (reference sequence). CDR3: CASSDRDSTTDTQYF. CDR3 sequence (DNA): TGTGCCAGTAGTGACCGGGACAGTACCACAGATACGCAGTATTTT. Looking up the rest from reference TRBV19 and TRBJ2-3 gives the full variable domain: DGGITQSPKYLFRKEGQNVTLSCEQNLNHDAMYWYRQDPGQGLRLIYYSQIVNDFQKGDIAEGYSVSREKKESFPLTVTSAQKNPTAFYLCASSDRDSTTDTQYFGPGTRLTVL.

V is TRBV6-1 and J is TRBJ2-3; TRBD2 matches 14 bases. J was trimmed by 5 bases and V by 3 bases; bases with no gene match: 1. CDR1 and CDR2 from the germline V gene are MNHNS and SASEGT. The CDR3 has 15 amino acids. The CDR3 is CASSETSGGVDTQYF. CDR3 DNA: TGTGCCAGCAGTGAGACTAGCGGGGGGGTAGATACGCAGTATTTT.

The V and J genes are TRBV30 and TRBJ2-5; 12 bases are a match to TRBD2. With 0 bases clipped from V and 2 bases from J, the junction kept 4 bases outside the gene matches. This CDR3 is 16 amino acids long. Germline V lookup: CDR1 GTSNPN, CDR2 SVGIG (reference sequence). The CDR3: CAWSVPLAGGQETQYF. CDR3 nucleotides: TGTGCCTGGAGTGTACCACTAGCGGGGGGTCAAGAGACCCAGTACTTC.

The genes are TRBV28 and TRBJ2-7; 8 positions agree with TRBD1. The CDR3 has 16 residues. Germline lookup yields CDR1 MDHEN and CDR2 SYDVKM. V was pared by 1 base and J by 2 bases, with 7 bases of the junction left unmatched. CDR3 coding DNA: TGTGCCAGCAGTTTATCCGGGACAGGAGCTACCTACGAGCAGTACTTC. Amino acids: CASSLSGTGATYEQYF.

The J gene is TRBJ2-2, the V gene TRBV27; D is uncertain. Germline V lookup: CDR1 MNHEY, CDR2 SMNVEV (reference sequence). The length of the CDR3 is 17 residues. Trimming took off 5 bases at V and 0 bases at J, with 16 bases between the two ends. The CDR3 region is CASSHNTVTSNTGELFF. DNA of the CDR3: TGTGCCAGCAGTCACAACACAGTGACCTCGAACACCGGGGAGCTGTTTTTT.

The CDR3 DNA follows: TGTGCCAGCAGCCAAGAGCCGGGGTTCGAGCAGTACTTC. Protein sequence: CASSQEPGFEQYF. The genes are TRBV14 and TRBJ2-7; D is possibly TRBD2 (5 bases). V lost 0 bases and J 6 bases, leaving 9 bases between the germline ends. Germline assignment: CDR1 SGHDN and CDR2 FVKESK. The CDR3 loop spans 13 amino acids.

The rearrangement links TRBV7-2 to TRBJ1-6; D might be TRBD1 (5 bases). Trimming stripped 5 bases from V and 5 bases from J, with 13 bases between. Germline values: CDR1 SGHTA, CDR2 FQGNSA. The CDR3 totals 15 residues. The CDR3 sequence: CASSNFLTDNSPLHF. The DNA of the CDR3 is TGTGCCAGCAGCAATTTTTTGACAGATAATTCACCCCTCCACTTT.

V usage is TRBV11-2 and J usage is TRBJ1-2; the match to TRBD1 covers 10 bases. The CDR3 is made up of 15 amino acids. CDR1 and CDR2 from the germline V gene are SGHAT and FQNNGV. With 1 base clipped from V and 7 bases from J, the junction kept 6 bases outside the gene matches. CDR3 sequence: CASSLGRGQGFGYTF. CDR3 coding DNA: TGTGCCAGCAGCTTAGGACGGGGACAGGGGTTTGGCTACACCTTC.

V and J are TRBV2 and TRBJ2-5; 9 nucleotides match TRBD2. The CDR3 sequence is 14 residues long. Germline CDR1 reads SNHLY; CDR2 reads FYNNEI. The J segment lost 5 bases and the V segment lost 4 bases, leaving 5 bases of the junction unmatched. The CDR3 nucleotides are TGTGCCAGCAGTGTCGGCGGGGGGGCCGAGACCCAGTACTTC. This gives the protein CASSVGGGAETQYF.

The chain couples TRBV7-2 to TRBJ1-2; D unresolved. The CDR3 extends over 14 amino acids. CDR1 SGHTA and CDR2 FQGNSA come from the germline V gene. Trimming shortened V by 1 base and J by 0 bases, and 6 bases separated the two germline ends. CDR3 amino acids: CASSLDSANYGYTF. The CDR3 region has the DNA TGTGCCAGCAGCTTAGACAGTGCTAACTATGGCTACACCTTC. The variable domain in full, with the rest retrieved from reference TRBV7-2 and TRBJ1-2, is GAGVSQSPSNKVTEKGKDVELRCDPISGHTALYWYRQSLGQGLEFLIYFQGNSAPDKSGLPSDRFSAERTGGSVSTLTIQRTQQEDSAVYLCASSLDSANYGYTFGSGTRLTVV.

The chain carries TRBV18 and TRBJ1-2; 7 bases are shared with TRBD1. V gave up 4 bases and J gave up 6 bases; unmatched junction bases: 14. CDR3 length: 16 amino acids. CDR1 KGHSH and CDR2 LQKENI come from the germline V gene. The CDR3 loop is CASSQRGWTGYDGYTF. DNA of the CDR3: TGTGCCAGCTCACAAAGGGGGTGGACAGGCTACGATGGCTACACCTTC.

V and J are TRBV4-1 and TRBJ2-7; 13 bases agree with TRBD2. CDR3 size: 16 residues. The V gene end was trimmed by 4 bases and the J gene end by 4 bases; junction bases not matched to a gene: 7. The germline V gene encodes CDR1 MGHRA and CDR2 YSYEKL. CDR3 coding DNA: TGCGCCAGCAGCCTTGGGACTAGCGGGGTGGGGTACGAGCAGTACTTC. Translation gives CASSLGTSGVGYEQYF.

In DNA form, the CDR3 reads TGTGCCAGCAGCCCAAACCGGGGGGCGCACGGCTACACCTTC. Protein product: CASSPNRGAHGYTF. The genes are TRBV7-2 and TRBJ1-2; maybe TRBD1 (6 bases). The CDR3 has 14 amino acids. Between the trimmed V and J ends, which lost 5 bases and 8 bases, there was a span of 18 bases. Per the germline V gene, CDR1 is SGHTA and CDR2 is FQGNSA.

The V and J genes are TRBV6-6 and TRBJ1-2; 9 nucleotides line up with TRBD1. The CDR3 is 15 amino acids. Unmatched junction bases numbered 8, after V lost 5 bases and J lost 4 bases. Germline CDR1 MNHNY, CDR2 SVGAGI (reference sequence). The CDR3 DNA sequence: TGTGCCAGCAGTCCGCGGACAGGGGAAACCTATGGCTACACCTTC. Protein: CASSPRTGETYGYTF.

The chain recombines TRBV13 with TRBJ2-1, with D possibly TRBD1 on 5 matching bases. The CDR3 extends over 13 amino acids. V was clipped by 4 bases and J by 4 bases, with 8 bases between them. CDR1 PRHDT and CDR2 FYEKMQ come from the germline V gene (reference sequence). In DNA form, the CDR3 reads TGTGCCAGCAGCTCCAACAGGTACAATGAGCAGTTCTTC. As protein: CASSSNRYNEQFF.

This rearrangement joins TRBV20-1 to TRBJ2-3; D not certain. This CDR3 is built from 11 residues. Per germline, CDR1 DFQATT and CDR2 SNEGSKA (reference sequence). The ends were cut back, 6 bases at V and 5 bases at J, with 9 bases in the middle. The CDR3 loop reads CSAAAGDTQYF. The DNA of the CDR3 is TGCAGTGCCGCGGCCGGAGATACGCAGTATTTT.

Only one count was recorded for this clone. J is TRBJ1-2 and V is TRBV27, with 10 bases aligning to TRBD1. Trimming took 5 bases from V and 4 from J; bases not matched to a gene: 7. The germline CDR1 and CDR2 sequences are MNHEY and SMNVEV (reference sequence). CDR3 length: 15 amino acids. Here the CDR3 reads CASSPRQGASYGYTF. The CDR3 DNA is TGTGCCAGCAGTCCCAGACAGGGGGCCTCCTATGGCTACACCTTC.

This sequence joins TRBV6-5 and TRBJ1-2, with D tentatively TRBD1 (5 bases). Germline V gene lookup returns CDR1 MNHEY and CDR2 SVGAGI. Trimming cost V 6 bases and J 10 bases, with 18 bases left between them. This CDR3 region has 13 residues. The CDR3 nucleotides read TGTGCCAGCAGCCGGGACTTCGGTTTCGCCTACACCTTC. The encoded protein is CASSRDFGFAYTF.

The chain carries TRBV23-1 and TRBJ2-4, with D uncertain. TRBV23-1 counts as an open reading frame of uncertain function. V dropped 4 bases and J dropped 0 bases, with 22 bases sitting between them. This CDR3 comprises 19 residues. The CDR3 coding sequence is TGCGCCAGCAGTCGATCGTCTCAGATTCACTATATAGCCAAAAACATTCAGTACTTC. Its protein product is CASSRSSQIHYIAKNIQYF.

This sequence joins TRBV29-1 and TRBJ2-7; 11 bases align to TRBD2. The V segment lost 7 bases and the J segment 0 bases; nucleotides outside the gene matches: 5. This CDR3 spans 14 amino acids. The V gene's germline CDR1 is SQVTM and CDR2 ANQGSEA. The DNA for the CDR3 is TGCAGCGCCCAAGGGACTAGCGGCTCCTACGAGCAGTACTTC. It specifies CSAQGTSGSYEQYF.

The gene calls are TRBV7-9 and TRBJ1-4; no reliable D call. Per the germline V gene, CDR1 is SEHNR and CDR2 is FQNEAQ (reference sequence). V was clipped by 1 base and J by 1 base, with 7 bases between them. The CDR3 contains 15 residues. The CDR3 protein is CASSLVSGTNEKLFF. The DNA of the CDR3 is TGTGCCAGCAGCTTAGTTTCCGGAACTAATGAAAAACTGTTTTTT.